The 23 T cell receptor beta chains below were found in one sample sequenced in a study of CD8 T cells in Susac syndrome. Random hexamers were used to reverse transcribe the RNA input (roughly 0.5 to 1 ug). One entry per CDR3 protein, called by TCRdb with MiXCR from the immunoSEQ multiplex PCR reads. The sample has fewer than 150,000 distinct CDR3 sequences; under 95% are singletons. Sequencing was done on a sample of CD8+ T cells from PBMCs. Receptor source: a human donor with multiple sclerosis.

The chain recombines TRBV20-1 with TRBJ2-5, with TRBD1 matching 7 bases. Unmatched junction bases numbered 5, after V lost 6 bases and J lost 1 base. CDR1 is DFQATT and CDR2 is SNEGSKA in the germline V gene (reference sequence). This CDR3 spans 13 amino acids. CDR3 in amino acids: CSAKDRFQETQYF. In DNA form, the CDR3 reads TGCAGTGCCAAGGACAGGTTCCAAGAGACCCAGTACTTC.

V usage is TRBV18 and J usage is TRBJ2-1; D ambiguous. This CDR3 spans 13 amino acids. V lost 8 bases, J lost 6 bases, and 14 bases lay in between. The germline V gene encodes CDR1 KGHSH and CDR2 LQKENI. CDR3 region: CASVAGNPNEQFF. The CDR3, as DNA: TGTGCCAGCGTAGCCGGTAACCCCAATGAGCAGTTCTTC. Using reference TRBV18 and TRBJ2-1 for the parts outside the CDR3, the full variable domain is NAGVMQNPRHLVRRRGQEARLRCSPMKGHSHVYWYRQLPEEGLKFMVYLQKENIIDESGMPKERFSAEFPKEGPSILRIQQVVRGDSAAYFCASVAGNPNEQFFGPGTRLTVL.

The V gene is TRBV5-5, the J gene TRBJ2-2; the D gene is possibly TRBD2 (6 bases). Deletions cut 1 base from V and 1 base from J, with 11 bases between. From germline, CDR1 is SGHKS and CDR2 YYEKEE (reference sequence). The CDR3 covers 16 residues. Here the CDR3 DNA reads TGTGCCAGCAGCTTGCTGGGGGGAGAGAACACCGGGGAGCTGTTTTTT. Protein product: CASSLLGGENTGELFF.

The rearrangement uses TRBV29-1 and TRBJ2-1; D unclear. Germline V gives CDR1 SQVTM, CDR2 ANQGSEA. This CDR3 is 12 amino acids long. The V and J ends lost 5 bases and 6 bases respectively, with 11 bases between them. The CDR3: CSVLNSRNEQFF. DNA for the CDR3: TGCAGCGTTCTGAACTCCCGCAATGAGCAGTTCTTC.

There are a few counts of this clonotype. V usage is TRBV6-1 and J usage is TRBJ2-7, with D possibly matching TRBD2 (6 bases). V lost 6 bases to trimming and J lost 3 bases, with 15 bases between them. Looked up from germline, CDR1 is MNHNS and CDR2 is SASEGT. The CDR3 extends over 14 amino acids. Here the CDR3 DNA reads TGTGCCAGCAGCCCCCCGGAGGGGTACTACGAGCAGTACTTC. It translates to CASSPPEGYYEQYF.

The V and J genes are TRBV12-5 and TRBJ2-7; tentative D call: TRBD1 (6 bases). Germline CDR1 is LGHNT and CDR2 is FRNRAP. Between the trimmed V and J ends, which lost 4 bases and 2 bases, there was a span of 15 bases. This CDR3 contains 15 residues. The CDR3 is CASGSLDRLTYEQYF. CDR3 nucleotides: TGTGCTAGTGGTTCCCTGGACAGACTCACCTACGAGCAGTACTTC.

In its sample, this clonotype was seen a few times. The CDR3 DNA reads TGCGCCAGCAGCGGGAGCGGACAGGGCTACGAGCAGTACTTC. It translates to CASSGSGQGYEQYF. The chain links TRBV5-1 to TRBJ2-7, with 8 bases fitting TRBD1. The CDR3 runs to 14 residues. Germline lookup yields CDR1 SGHRS and CDR2 YFSETQ. The trim removed 4 bases at V and 3 bases at J, leaving 6 bases unmatched.

V and J are TRBV7-9 and TRBJ1-2; tentative D call: TRBD1 (5 bases). Germline V gene data show CDR1 as SEHNR and CDR2 as FQNEAQ (reference sequence). There are 16 residues in the CDR3. V lost 0 bases and J 6 bases, leaving 17 bases between the germline ends. The CDR3 region is CASSLALRTRDDGYTF. The DNA of the CDR3 is TGTGCCAGCAGCTTAGCGTTGAGGACAAGGGATGATGGCTACACCTTC. Supplemented by reference TRBV7-9 and TRBJ1-2, the full variable domain reads DTGVSQNPRHKITKRGQNVTFRCDPISEHNRLYWYRQTLGQGPEFLTYFQNEAQLEKSRLLSDRFSAERPKGSFSTLEIQRTEQGDSAMYLCASSLALRTRDDGYTFGSGTRLTVV.

The rearrangement joins TRBV20-1 to TRBJ1-1, with 7 bases identical to TRBD1. This CDR3 comprises 15 residues. V was pared by 2 bases and J by 0 bases, with 6 bases of the junction left unmatched. Germline V gives CDR1 DFQATT, CDR2 SNEGSKA (reference sequence). This CDR3 is CSARMGQSMNTEAFF. CDR3 in DNA: TGCAGTGCTAGAATGGGACAGTCGATGAACACTGAAGCTTTCTTT.

The V and J genes are TRBV6-1 and TRBJ2-7; 14 bases are shared with TRBD2. In germline, CDR1 is MNHNS, CDR2 SASEGT. The CDR3 is made up of 17 amino acids. J lost 3 bases, V lost 3 bases, and 7 bases had no gene match. For the CDR3, the DNA is TGTGCCAGCAGTGACCCGGGACTAGCGGGGGCCTACTACGAGCAGTACTTC. Residues: CASSDPGLAGAYYEQYF.

This chain uses TRBV7-2 with TRBJ2-1; D remains unclear. Germline V gene data show CDR1 as SGHTA and CDR2 as FQGNSA. V was clipped by 2 bases and J by 5 bases, with 7 bases between them. CDR3 length equals 13 residues. The DNA for the CDR3 is TGTGCCAGCAGCTTAATCACCGACAATGAGCAGTTCTTC. Translating gives CASSLITDNEQFF.

The chain recombines TRBV9 with TRBJ1-1; no reliable D call. Germline CDR1 SGDLS, CDR2 YYNGEE. The V end lost 0 bases, the J end lost 0 bases, and 6 bases lay between the germline ends. This CDR3 is built from 14 residues. The CDR3 here is CASSVVTLNTEAFF. The CDR3 DNA is TGTGCCAGCAGCGTAGTAACATTGAACACTGAAGCTTTCTTT.

The chain couples TRBV5-1 to TRBJ2-7, with TRBD2 as a possible D gene (5 bases). Germline V lookup: CDR1 SGHRS, CDR2 YFSETQ. The V gene lost 5 bases and the J gene lost 6 bases, with 9 bases spanning the gap. The CDR3 extends over 11 amino acids. The CDR3 sequence is CASSSGIEQYF. For the CDR3, the DNA is TGCGCCAGCAGTTCGGGGATCGAGCAGTACTTC. The whole variable domain, filled in from reference TRBV5-1 and TRBJ2-7, reads KAGVTQTPRYLIKTRGQQVTLSCSPISGHRSVSWYQQTPGQGLQFLFEYFSETQRNKGNFPGRFSGRQFSNSRSEMNVSTLELGDSALYLCASSSGIEQYFGPGTRLTVT.

The rearrangement uses TRBV5-4 and TRBJ1-1; tentatively, D is TRBD1 (5 bases). Germline values: CDR1 SGHNT, CDR2 YYREEE (reference sequence). The CDR3 extends over 15 amino acids. Deletions cut 4 bases from V and 1 base from J, with 14 bases between. The CDR3 DNA reads TGTGCCAGCAGCGGAGTGACAGCGGCGAACACTGAAGCTTTCTTT. Its protein product is CASSGVTAANTEAFF.

J is TRBJ1-2 and V is TRBV2, with a weak D call TRBD1 (5 bases). This CDR3 spans 13 amino acids. Trimming took 4 bases from V and 5 from J, leaving 11 bases between them. Per germline, CDR1 SNHLY and CDR2 FYNNEI. The CDR3: CASSVTGDYGYTF. CDR3 coding DNA: TGTGCCAGCAGTGTAACAGGTGATTATGGCTACACCTTC.

V gene TRBV4-3 combines with J gene TRBJ1-5, with a possible D match to TRBD1 (5 bases). Germline V CDR1 and CDR2: LGHNA, YSLEER. CDR3 length equals 15 residues. Trimming cost V 1 base and J 4 bases, with 11 bases left between them. CDR3 in DNA: TGCGCCAGCAGCCAAGTCTGGGGCGCTAATCAGCCCCAGCATTTT. This sequence encodes CASSQVWGANQPQHF.

The chain joins TRBV7-8 to TRBJ1-1; D is undetermined. V gave up 6 bases and J gave up 2 bases, with 13 bases separating them. Looked up from germline, CDR1 is SGHVS and CDR2 is FQNEAQ. The CDR3 runs 14 residues. The CDR3 DNA is TGTGCCAGCAGTGTATTCGGGCACAACACTGAAGCTTTCTTT. It yields the protein CASSVFGHNTEAFF.

This chain joins TRBV5-6 and TRBJ1-5; the match to TRBD1 covers 7 bases. CDR1 is SGHDT, CDR2 YYEEEE, per germline. Unmatched junction bases numbered 4, after V lost 0 bases and J lost 7 bases. The CDR3 has 14 amino acids. CDR3 bases: TGTGCCAGCAGCTTGGGACAGGGACGCCAGCCCCAGCATTTT. Protein product: CASSLGQGRQPQHF.

In nucleotides, the CDR3 is TGTGCCTGGAGTGTACCCGGGGGGGAGACCCAGTACTTC. Residues: CAWSVPGGETQYF. The chain has TRBV30 and TRBJ2-5, with 7 nucleotides matching TRBD2. Germline lookup yields CDR1 GTSNPN and CDR2 SVGIG (reference sequence). V was pared by 0 bases and J by 5 bases, with 3 bases of the junction left unmatched. CDR3 length: 13 residues.

The rearrangement uses TRBV5-6 and TRBJ2-1; TRBD2 matches at 9 bases. The germline gives CDR1 SGHDT, CDR2 YYEEEE. Unmatched junction bases numbered 5, after V lost 3 bases and J lost 4 bases. The CDR3 is 15 residues long. In nucleotides, the CDR3 is TGTGCCAGCAGCTCCCCAGCGGGAGGTTACAATGAGCAGTTCTTC. Residues: CASSSPAGGYNEQFF. Supplemented by reference TRBV5-6 and TRBJ2-1, the full variable domain reads DAGVTQSPTHLIKTRGQQVTLRCSPKSGHDTVSWYQQALGQGPQFIFQYYEEEERQRGNFPDRFSGHQFPNYSSELNVNALLLGDSALYLCASSSPAGGYNEQFFGPGTRLTVL.

The V gene is TRBV27, the J gene TRBJ2-5; TRBD1 is a possible D gene (6 bases). V lost 2 bases, J lost 4 bases, and 8 bases lay in between. The CDR3 contains 13 residues. Germline loops: CDR1 MNHEY, CDR2 SMNVEV (reference sequence). The CDR3 DNA is TGTGCCAGCAGTTTAATAGGGGGAGAGACCCAGTACTTC. Translating it yields CASSLIGGETQYF.

This clonotype was found a few times. The V and J genes are TRBV4-3 and TRBJ1-4; 7 bases line up with TRBD1. The CDR3 spans 16 residues. V gave up 5 bases and J gave up 0 bases; unmatched junction bases: 6. Germline lookup yields CDR1 LGHNA and CDR2 YSLEER. This CDR3 is CASSEGTVATNEKLFF. The CDR3 nucleotides are TGCGCCAGCAGCGAAGGGACAGTTGCAACTAATGAAAAACTGTTTTTT.

This clonotype appeared a single time. The V gene is TRBV30, the J gene TRBJ2-2; no firm D call. The length of the CDR3 is 12 residues. V gave up 2 bases and J gave up 6 bases, with 7 bases separating them. The germline V gene encodes CDR1 GTSNPN and CDR2 SVGIG (reference sequence). The DNA of the CDR3 is TGTGCCTGGAGTCTAGGGTCCGGGGAGCTGTTTTTT. Translated: CAWSLGSGELFF.